This T cell receptor (beta chain) was documented in a study of blood T cell repertoires in COVID-19. Study context: PBMCs, B-cell-depleted T cells, or T cells were the source of the cDNA or gDNA that made up the material.

Original analysis: Reference gene primer amplification gave nucleated cell count estimates. Repertoires were generated with immunoSEQ multiplex PCR, while TCRdb's copy carries only in-frame clones and drops some. For V, J and clone size, that table is used; D and trimming come from the DNA. There are over 10,000 clones in the sample; 85% to 90% occur only once, and more than 5.5% lies in the top ten. V lost 5 bases and J lost 1; bases outside the gene matches: 4. Per germline, CDR1 SEHNR and CDR2 FQNEAQ (reference sequence). CDR3 length: 15 amino acids. Sequences were obtained from peripheral blood. The sequence derives from a human donor in a cohort sampled during active COVID-19. V is TRBV7-9 and J is TRBJ2-2, with TRBD2 identical over 7 bases. The CDR3 protein is CASSGKRGNTGELFF. CDR3 coding DNA: TGTGCCAGCAGCGGGAAGCGGGGGAACACCGGGGAGCTGTTTTTT.